The entry that follows covers one TCR beta chain sequence. This table comes from immunoSEQ multiplex PCR, and its TCRdb copy is limited to in-frame clones, with some not included. The data show about 170,000 clones, 88% seen once. This sample is drawn from a study of blood T cell repertoires in COVID-19. V shed 2 bases and J shed 4 bases, with 9 bases lying between them. Germline V gene sequence: CDR1 MNHNS, CDR2 SASEGT. The CDR3 runs 14 residues. Sequenced: peripheral blood. V usage is TRBV6-1 and J usage is TRBJ1-5, with a tentative D call TRBD1 (5 bases). The clonotype originates from a man between 60 and 75 years old with acute or convalescent COVID-19. In nucleotides, the CDR3 is TGTGCCAGCAGTGAACAGGGAACGAATCAGCCCCAGCATTTT. It yields the protein CASSEQGTNQPQHF.